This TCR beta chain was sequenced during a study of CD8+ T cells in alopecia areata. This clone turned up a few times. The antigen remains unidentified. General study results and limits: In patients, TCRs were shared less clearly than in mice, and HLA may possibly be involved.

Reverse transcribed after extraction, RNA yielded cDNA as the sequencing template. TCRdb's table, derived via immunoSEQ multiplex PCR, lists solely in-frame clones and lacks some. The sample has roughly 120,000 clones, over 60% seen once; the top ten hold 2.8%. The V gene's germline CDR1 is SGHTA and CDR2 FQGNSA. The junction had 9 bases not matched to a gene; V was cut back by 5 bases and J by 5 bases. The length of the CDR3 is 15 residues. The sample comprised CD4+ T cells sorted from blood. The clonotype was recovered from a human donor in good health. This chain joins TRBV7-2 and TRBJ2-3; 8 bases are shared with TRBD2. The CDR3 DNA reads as TGTGCCAGCAGCCCAGCGGGGGAGATTCGAGATACGCAGTATTTT. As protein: CASSPAGEIRDTQYF.